This TCR beta chain was found in a study of early T cells in non-severe SARS-CoV-2 infection. Individual cDNA molecules carried attached unique molecular identifiers. TCRdb recomputed calls from the 5' RACE reads with MiXCR, one row per CDR3 protein. The sample lists some 60,000 distinct CDR3 sequences; around 13% were seen once. The ends were cut back, 3 bases at V and 5 bases at J, with 11 bases in the middle. The CDR3 totals 13 residues. CDR1 is SGHVS and CDR2 is FNYEAQ in the germline V gene. This clonotype was recorded many times. Sequences were obtained from whole blood. The chain has TRBV7-6 and TRBJ2-7; D is perhaps TRBD2 (6 bases). This sequence was found in an adult who was a healthcare worker with PCR-confirmed SARS-CoV-2 infection or an uninfected control (not recorded which). CDR3 nucleotides: TGTGCCAGCAGCTTGTCTAGCGCCCACGAGCAGTACTTC. Translated: CASSLSSAHEQYF.